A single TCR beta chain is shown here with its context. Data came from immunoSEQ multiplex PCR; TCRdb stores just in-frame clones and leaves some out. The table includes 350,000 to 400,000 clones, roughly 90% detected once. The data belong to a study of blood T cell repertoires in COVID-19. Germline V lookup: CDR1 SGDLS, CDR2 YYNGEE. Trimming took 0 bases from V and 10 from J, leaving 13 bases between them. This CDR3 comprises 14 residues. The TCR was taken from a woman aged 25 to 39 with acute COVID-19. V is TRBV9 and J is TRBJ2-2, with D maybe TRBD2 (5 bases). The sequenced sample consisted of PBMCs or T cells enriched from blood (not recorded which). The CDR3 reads CASSVGTSGLELFF. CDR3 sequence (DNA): TGTGCCAGCAGCGTAGGAACTTCGGGATTGGAGCTGTTTTTT.